This entry lists 15 T cell receptor beta chains sequenced from one sample in a study of cytomegalovirus exposure and HLA in healthy donors. The PCR was carried out with 60 Vbeta primers and 13 Jbeta primers. Generated by immunoSEQ multiplex PCR, the TCRdb table keeps only in-frame clones and is missing some. The sample shows about 190,000 clones, about 90% of them seen only once. Material for sequencing was PBMCs. The receptor source for this set is a man aged 30 to 39 in good health and CMV-seronegative.

This clone was counted a few times. The V call is TRBV5-1, the J call TRBJ2-6, with 7 bases that match TRBD1. There are 19 residues in the CDR3. V lost 4 bases, J lost 0 bases, and 13 bases stayed unmatched. The germline CDR1 and CDR2 sequences are SGHRS and YFSETQ. This CDR3 reads CASSPLPGQQFSGANVLTF. CDR3 coding DNA: TGCGCCAGCAGCCCCCTGCCGGGACAGCAATTCTCTGGGGCCAACGTCCTGACTTTC.

A single count supports this clone. The chain employs TRBV6-5 and TRBJ2-5; tentative D call: TRBD1 (6 bases). This CDR3 comprises 12 residues. Germline CDR1 and CDR2: MNHEY and SVGAGI. Trimming shortened V by 8 bases and J by 5 bases, and 12 bases separated the two germline ends. The CDR3 region is CASGYREETQYF. The CDR3 DNA sequence: TGTGCCAGCGGGTACAGGGAGGAGACCCAGTACTTC.

The chain joins TRBV5-1 to TRBJ2-5; 8 positions agree with TRBD2. The CDR3 extends over 18 amino acids. Trimming cost V 3 bases and J 4 bases; bases outside gene matches: 17. The germline gives CDR1 SGHRS, CDR2 YFSETQ. The CDR3 bases are TGCGCCAGCAGCTCGCCCGGGAGACGGGGGGGCCGGGGAGAGACCCAGTACTTC. The encoded protein is CASSSPGRRGGRGETQYF. Full variable domain (outside the CDR3, taken from reference TRBV5-1 and TRBJ2-5): KAGVTQTPRYLIKTRGQQVTLSCSPISGHRSVSWYQQTPGQGLQFLFEYFSETQRNKGNFPGRFSGRQFSNSRSEMNVSTLELGDSALYLCASSSPGRRGGRGETQYFGPGTRLLVL.

This chain connects TRBV7-2 to TRBJ1-1; D is possibly TRBD1 (5 bases). With 7 bases removed from V and 2 bases from J, the gap between germline ends came to 20 bases. Germline V gene data show CDR1 as SGHTA and CDR2 as FQGNSA. CDR3 length: 16 residues. For the CDR3, the DNA is TGTGCCAGCACCTCCCACCTGGGCAGGGCAAACACTGAAGCTTTCTTT. Amino acids: CASTSHLGRANTEAFF.

V gene TRBV28 combines with J gene TRBJ2-1; TRBD2 aligns across 11 bases. This CDR3 spans 15 amino acids. With V trimmed by 10 bases and J by 4 bases, 9 bases remained unmatched. Per germline, CDR1 MDHEN and CDR2 SYDVKM. The CDR3 sequence: CATNPTSGGYNEQFF. CDR3 sequence (DNA): TGTGCCACCAACCCAACTAGCGGGGGATACAATGAGCAGTTCTTC.

The gene calls are TRBV18 and TRBJ2-4, with 8 bases matching TRBD1. CDR1 and CDR2 from the germline V gene are KGHSH and LQKENI. With V trimmed by 2 bases and J by 7 bases, 4 bases remained unmatched. This CDR3 has 14 amino acids. CDR3 sequence (DNA): TGTGCCAGCTCACCAGTCGACAGGGGTAACATTCAGTACTTC. Amino acid sequence: CASSPVDRGNIQYF.

As regards this clone: At one end the junction does not follow the germline gene, possibly because of a read error. The chain joins TRBV7-9 to TRBJ2-7, with 7 bases identical to TRBD2. Germline-derived CDR1 and CDR2 are SEHNR and FQNEAQ (reference sequence). CDR3 length: 15 amino acids. The CDR3 sequence: CSSSSPGGLSYEQYF. Written as DNA, the CDR3 is TGTTCCAGCAGCTCCCCGGGGGGTTTGTCCTACGAGCAGTACTTC. Using reference TRBV7-9 and TRBJ2-7 for the parts outside the CDR3, the full variable domain is DTGVSQNPRHKITKRGQNVTFRCDPISEHNRLYWYRQTLGQGPEFLTYFQNEAQLEKSRLLSDRFSAERPKGSFSTLEIQRTEQGDSAMYLCSSSSPGGLSYEQYFGPGTRLTVT.

The rearrangement joins TRBV14 to TRBJ1-1, with TRBD1 as a possible D gene (6 bases). Germline assignment: CDR1 SGHDN and CDR2 FVKESK. Trimming pared 4 bases from V and 5 bases from J, leaving 11 bases between. This CDR3 comprises 13 residues. DNA for the CDR3: TGTGCCAGCAGCCCAAGCACAGGGACTGAAGCTTTCTTT. This gives the protein CASSPSTGTEAFF.

The CDR3 loop reads CASSLTVQASNEQFF. The CDR3 coding sequence is TGCGCCAGCAGCTTGACAGTTCAAGCCAGCAATGAGCAGTTCTTC. V gene TRBV5-1 combines with J gene TRBJ2-1; D not resolved. The CDR3 spans 15 residues. Trimming stripped 1 base from V and 6 bases from J, with 14 bases between. Germline lookup yields CDR1 SGHRS and CDR2 YFSETQ.

V and J are TRBV9 and TRBJ2-1, with D maybe TRBD2 (8 bases). Trimming took off 0 bases at V and 8 bases at J, with 21 bases between the two ends. There are 17 residues in the CDR3. Germline V CDR1 and CDR2: SGDLS, YYNGEE. CDR3 nucleotide sequence: TGTGCCAGCAGCGTAGGGAAGGGGGCGGGGGGCCTCGATGAGCAGTTCTTC. This encodes CASSVGKGAGGLDEQFF.

The chain couples TRBV5-8 to TRBJ1-5; 8 bases agree with TRBD1. Looked up from germline, CDR1 is SGHTS and CDR2 is YDEGEE. Trimming cost V 4 bases and J 3 bases; bases outside gene matches: 6. The CDR3 runs to 15 residues. CDR3 in DNA: TGTGCCAGCAGCCCGGGGACAGGCCACAATCAGCCCCAGCATTTT. Translating gives CASSPGTGHNQPQHF.

This chain links TRBV18 with TRBJ2-1, with no clear D. V lost 8 bases to trimming and J lost 0 bases, with 11 bases between them. Germline lookup yields CDR1 KGHSH and CDR2 LQKENI. This CDR3 has 14 amino acids. In nucleotides, the CDR3 is TGTGCCAGCCCATACCTGAGCTCCTACAATGAGCAGTTCTTC. Its protein product is CASPYLSSYNEQFF.

This sequence joins TRBV7-6 and TRBJ2-2, with TRBD2 matching over 12 bases. This CDR3 is built from 17 residues. V lost 4 bases, J lost 0 bases, and 3 bases stayed unmatched. The V gene's germline CDR1 is SGHVS and CDR2 FNYEAQ. CDR3 loop: CASSSRLAGANTGELFF. In nucleotides, the CDR3 is TGTGCCAGCAGCTCCCGACTAGCGGGAGCGAACACCGGGGAGCTGTTTTTT.

This clone was detected only once. V is TRBV7-2 and J is TRBJ2-1; D is ambiguous. CDR3 length equals 13 residues. CDR1 is SGHTA and CDR2 is FQGNSA in the germline V gene. Trimming removed 4 bases from V and 6 bases from J, with 10 bases in between. Here the CDR3 DNA reads TGTGCCAGCAGCTCCCCCGTCAGCAATGAGCAGTTCTTC. This sequence encodes CASSSPVSNEQFF.

The chain recombines TRBV9 with TRBJ2-5, with D tentatively TRBD2 (6 bases). The CDR3 extends over 13 amino acids. CDR1 is SGDLS, CDR2 YYNGEE, per germline. Trimming removed 4 bases from V and 2 bases from J, with 9 bases in between. The CDR3: CASSWTTQETQYF. DNA of the CDR3: TGTGCCAGCAGCTGGACTACTCAAGAGACCCAGTACTTC. The variable domain in full, completed from reference TRBV9 and TRBJ2-5, reads DSGVTQTPKHLITATGQRVTLRCSPRSGDLSVYWYQQSLDQGLQFLIQYYNGEERAKGNILERFSAQQFPDLHSELNLSSLELGDSALYFCASSWTTQETQYFGPGTRLLVL.